This is a list of T cell receptor beta chains from one sample in a study of blood T cells in healthy people across ages. TCRdb ran MiXCR on the 5' RACE reads and lists one entry per CDR3 protein. The profile shows about 1,800,000 distinct CDR3 sequences, 28% of them singletons. The sample comprised blood. All receptors derive from a woman aged 25 to 45 in good health. Each CDR3 is given with its conserved first and last residue. The D gene is left open where the match is weak. Not all rows give a size; the values are once, few, many and, for expanded clones, a class.

-,TRBJ2-3,many,TRBV11-2,CASSSYHSPADTQYF,TGTGCCAGCAGCTCTTATCACTCGCCCGCGGATACGCAGTATTTT
-,TRBJ1-2,-,TRBV5-1,CASSAGESYTF,TGCGCCAGCAGCGCCGGGGAGAGCTACACCTTC
-,TRBJ2-1,-,TRBV12-3/TRBV12-4,CASSLARFASNEQFF,TGTGCCAGCAGTTTAGCTAGGTTTGCGAGCAATGAGCAGTTCTTC
-,TRBJ2-7,many,TRBV6-2/TRBV6-3,CASSRHGSGQSKGEQYF,TGTGCCAGCAGCCGCCATGGGAGCGGGCAGTCGAAGGGCGAGCAGTACTTC
TRBD1,TRBJ1-2,few,TRBV11-2,CASRADRGVNYGYTF,TGTGCCAGCAGAGCGGACAGGGGAGTTAACTATGGCTACACCTTC
TRBD2,TRBJ2-7,-,TRBV6-6,CASSCGLAGDSEQYF,TGTGCCAGCAGTTGCGGGCTAGCGGGAGATTCCGAGCAGTACTTC
-,TRBJ2-7,-,TRBV27,CASSPLRTHGGFEQYF,TGTGCCAGCAGTCCCCTCCGGACACACGGGGGCTTCGAGCAGTACTTC
TRBD1,TRBJ2-7,many,TRBV6-5,CASSRGQGVGHAYEQYF,TGTGCCAGCAGTAGGGGACAGGGGGTAGGCCACGCCTACGAGCAGTACTTC
-,TRBJ1-6,few,TRBV6-5,CASPFRSNNSPLHF,TGTGCCAGCCCCTTCAGGAGCAATAATTCACCCCTCCACTTT
-,TRBJ2-3,few,TRBV15,CATSRDWLPDTQYF,TGTGCCACCAGCAGAGATTGGCTACCAGATACGCAGTATTTT
TRBD1,TRBJ2-4,few,TRBV20-1,CSAGTGANIQYF,TGCAGTGCGGGAACAGGGGCGAACATTCAGTACTTC
TRBD2,TRBJ2-1,-,TRBV29-1,CSAKTGLEYNEQFF,TGCAGCGCTAAAACGGGACTAGAATACAATGAGCAGTTCTTC
-,TRBJ2-7,many,TRBV20-1,CSAREGQGRSYEQYF,TGCAGTGCTAGAGAGGGTCAGGGAAGGTCCTACGAGCAGTACTTC